Given below is one T cell receptor beta chain in context. V lost 9 bases, J lost 6 bases, and 19 bases lay in between. Germline V gene lookup returns CDR1 KGHDR and CDR2 SFDVKD. The CDR3 is made up of 15 amino acids. These data come from a study of blood T cells in healthy people across ages. The authors ran a second PCR of about 6 to 11 cycles using a sample-barcoded 5' primer and a J-beta primer mix. MiXCR was run by TCRdb on the 5' RACE reads, yielding one entry per CDR3 protein. The sample has 650,000 to 900,000 distinct CDR3 sequences, 55% to 65% seen once. Material for sequencing was blood. The TCR comes from a young man in good health. The chain carries TRBV24-1 and TRBJ2-2; TRBD1 might be the D (6 bases). The CDR3 coding sequence is TGTGCCACCTCGGGTCAGGGGTTGATGGCCGGGGAGCTGTTTTTT. The encoded protein is CATSGQGLMAGELFF.